These 10 T cell receptor beta chains were all obtained from the same sample, sequenced in a study of T cells in Graves' hyperthyroidism and ophthalmopathy. TCR beta CDR3 regions were amplified from RNA transcripts. Using the HTBI primer set, a first-round RT-PCR was run on the TCR CDR3. From the multiplex PCR reads, TCRdb called clonotypes with MiXCR, one entry per CDR3 protein. The sample records some 360,000 distinct CDR3 sequences, over 15% being singletons. The sequenced sample consisted of blood. All receptors come from a woman in her 40s with Graves' ophthalmopathy.

V usage is TRBV18 and J usage is TRBJ1-1, with a tentative D call TRBD1 (5 bases). V shed 2 bases and J shed 6 bases, with 7 bases lying between them. This CDR3 comprises 12 residues. Germline V gives CDR1 KGHSH, CDR2 LQKENI. CDR3 bases: TGTGCCAGCTCACCAGCAGGGTCTGAAGCTTTCTTT. Translation gives CASSPAGSEAFF.

This clonotype was observed at least ten times. The chain combines TRBV12-3 or TRBV12-4 with TRBJ2-2; TRBD2 is a possible D gene (6 bases). V was clipped by 5 bases and J by 4 bases, with 11 bases between them. This CDR3 has 14 residues. The CDR3 region is CASSQLSGTGELFF. In DNA form, the CDR3 reads TGTGCCAGCAGTCAGCTTAGCGGCACCGGGGAGCTGTTTTTT.

The table lists this clonotype with many counts. The genes are TRBV6-5 and TRBJ2-6, with D uncertain. The germline V gene has CDR1 MNHEY and CDR2 SVGAGI. This CDR3 has 15 amino acids. V was pared by 4 bases and J by 1 base, with 8 bases between. The CDR3 region is CASSLSRSGANVLTF. The CDR3 DNA reads TGTGCCAGCAGTTTGAGCCGATCTGGGGCCAACGTCCTGACTTTC.

As concerns this clonotype: Given a much more abundant clone one base away, this may be a read error. V usage is TRBV18 and J usage is TRBJ2-7; 11 positions match TRBD1. This CDR3 contains 16 residues. Germline CDR1 KGHSH, CDR2 LQKENI. The CDR3 spells CAISPGTGGSFYEQYF. The CDR3, as DNA: TGTGCCATCTCACCCGGGACAGGGGGATCATTCTACGAGCAGTACTTC.

This clonotype was observed many times. The rearrangement links TRBV12-3 or TRBV12-4 to TRBJ2-5; a possible D gene is TRBD1 (7 bases). CDR3 length equals 16 residues. The V gene lost 0 bases and the J gene lost 4 bases, with 15 bases spanning the gap. CDR3 sequence: CASSLAGQGGGETQYF. The CDR3 region has the DNA TGTGCCAGCAGTTTAGCGGGTCAGGGGGGCGGAGAGACCCAGTACTTC.

This clonotype appeared many times. The chain uses TRBV11-2 and TRBJ1-3; D unclear. V lost 3 bases and J 0 bases, leaving 12 bases between the germline ends. In germline, CDR1 is SGHAT, CDR2 FQNNGV. The CDR3 loop spans 16 amino acids. The DNA of the CDR3 is TGTGCCAGCAGCTTTGGGGTTCAGAGCTCTGGAAACACCATATATTTT. This translates into CASSFGVQSSGNTIYF. Supplemented by reference TRBV11-2 and TRBJ1-3, the full variable domain reads EAGVAQSPRYKIIEKRQSVAFWCNPISGHATLYWYQQILGQGPKLLIQFQNNGVVDDSQLPKDRFSAERLKGVDSTLKIQPAKLEDSAVYLCASSFGVQSSGNTIYFGEGSWLTVV.

This clonotype was picked up many times. The CDR3 DNA sequence: TGCAGTGCCTGCACCAGGGACTACGAGCAGTACTTC. Translation gives CSACTRDYEQYF. The chain carries TRBV20-1 and TRBJ2-7, with D perhaps matching TRBD1 (5 bases). This CDR3 contains 12 residues. Germline V gene sequence: CDR1 DFQATT, CDR2 SNEGSKA (reference sequence). The ends were cut back, 6 bases at V and 3 bases at J, with 12 bases in the middle.

In its sample, this clonotype was seen many times. The chain employs TRBV28 and TRBJ2-7; no definite D call. Trimming cost V 8 bases and J 2 bases, with 13 bases left between them. This CDR3 has 13 residues. Germline values: CDR1 MDHEN, CDR2 SYDVKM. The CDR3 region is CASHQGNPYEQYF. For the CDR3, the DNA is TGTGCCAGCCACCAAGGGAACCCCTACGAGCAGTACTTC. Full variable domain (outside the CDR3, taken from reference TRBV28 and TRBJ2-7): DVKVTQSSRYLVKRTGEKVFLECVQDMDHENMFWYRQDPGLGLRLIYFSYDVKMKEKGDIPEGYSVSREKKERFSLILESASTNQTSMYLCASHQGNPYEQYFGPGTRLTVT.

This sequence joins TRBV6-2 or TRBV6-3 and TRBJ2-7; 13 bases agree with TRBD2. The germline V gene has CDR1 MNHEY and CDR2 SVGEGT. V gave up 5 bases and J gave up 6 bases; unmatched junction bases: 10. The CDR3 covers 16 residues. CDR3 residues: CASSSSRGLAGREQYF. CDR3 nucleotides: TGTGCCAGCAGTAGCTCGCGGGGACTAGCGGGGCGCGAGCAGTACTTC.

This clonotype has at least ten counts. The chain recombines TRBV7-2 with TRBJ2-1, with 8 positions matching TRBD2. The CDR3 runs to 14 residues. The ends lost 2 bases at V and 8 bases at J; junction bases unmatched: 5. Germline V gene data show CDR1 as SGHTA and CDR2 as FQGNSA. The CDR3 reads CASSLRGREDEQFF. CDR3 bases: TGTGCCAGCAGCTTAAGAGGGCGGGAGGATGAGCAGTTCTTC. The full variable domain, its missing parts supplied by reference TRBV7-2 and TRBJ2-1, is GAGVSQSPSNKVTEKGKDVELRCDPISGHTALYWYRQSLGQGLEFLIYFQGNSAPDKSGLPSDRFSAERTGGSVSTLTIQRTQQEDSAVYLCASSLRGREDEQFFGPGTRLTVL.